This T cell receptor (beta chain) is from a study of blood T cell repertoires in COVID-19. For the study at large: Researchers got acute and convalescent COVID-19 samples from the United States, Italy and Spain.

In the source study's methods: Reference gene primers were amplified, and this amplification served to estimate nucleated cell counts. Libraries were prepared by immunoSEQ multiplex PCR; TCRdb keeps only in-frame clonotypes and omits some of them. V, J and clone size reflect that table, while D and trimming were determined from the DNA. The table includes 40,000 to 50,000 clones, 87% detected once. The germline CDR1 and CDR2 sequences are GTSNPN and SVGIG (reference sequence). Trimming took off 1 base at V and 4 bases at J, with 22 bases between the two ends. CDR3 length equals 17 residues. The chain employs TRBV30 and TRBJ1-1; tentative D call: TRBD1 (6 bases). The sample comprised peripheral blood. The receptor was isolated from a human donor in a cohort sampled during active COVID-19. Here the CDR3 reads CAWSAQEGQGTSTEAFF. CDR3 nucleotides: TGTGCCTGGAGTGCACAAGAGGGGCAGGGGACGAGCACTGAAGCTTTCTTT.